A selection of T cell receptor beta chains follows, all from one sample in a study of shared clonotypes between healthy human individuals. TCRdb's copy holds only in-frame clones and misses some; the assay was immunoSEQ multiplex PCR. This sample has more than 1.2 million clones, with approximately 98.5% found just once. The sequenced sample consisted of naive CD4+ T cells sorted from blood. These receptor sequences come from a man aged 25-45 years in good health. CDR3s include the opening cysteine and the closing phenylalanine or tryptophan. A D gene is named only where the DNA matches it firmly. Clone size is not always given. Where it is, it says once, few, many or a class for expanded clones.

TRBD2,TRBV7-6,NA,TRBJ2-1,TGTGCCAGCAGCTTAGGCCCAGCGGGAGGGTCCTCCTACAATGAGCAGTTCTTC,CASSLGPAGGSSYNEQFF
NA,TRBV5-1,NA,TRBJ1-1,TGCGCCAGCAGCTTGGCAGTATCGGACACTGAAGCTTTCTTT,CASSLAVSDTEAFF
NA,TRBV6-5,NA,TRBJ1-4,TGTGCCAGCAGTCTAGGGATGTTGCACGAAAAACTGTTTTTT,CASSLGMLHEKLFF
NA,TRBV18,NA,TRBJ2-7,TGTGCCAGCTCGTTGGACTCCTACGAGCAGTACTTC,CASSLDSYEQYF
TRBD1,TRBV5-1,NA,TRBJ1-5,TGCGCCAGCAGCCGGGGACAGACCCAGCGCAGCAATCAGCCCCAGCATTTT,CASSRGQTQRSNQPQHF
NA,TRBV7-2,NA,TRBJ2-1,TGTGCCAGCAGCAAGGACTCTTTTGAGCAGTTCTTC,CASSKDSFEQFF
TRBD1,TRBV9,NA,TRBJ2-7,TGTGCCAGCAGCGCCCGGGACAGGGCATCCTACGAGCAGTACTTC,CASSARDRASYEQYF
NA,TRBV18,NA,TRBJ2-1,TGTGCCAGCTCACGGAGTGTTAGCTCCTACAATGAGCAGTTCTTC,CASSRSVSSYNEQFF
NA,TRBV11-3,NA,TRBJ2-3,TGTGCCAGCAGCCTTTCAGGGGCCACAGATACGCAGTATTTT,CASSLSGATDTQYF
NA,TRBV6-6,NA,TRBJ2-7,TGTGCCAGCAGGAGGCCGGGGGACTTGAGCTACGAGCAGTACTTC,CASRRPGDLSYEQYF
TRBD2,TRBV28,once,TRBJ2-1,TGTGCCAGCAGTAAGCGCGGGGGATCCTACAATGAGCAGTTCTTC,CASSKRGGSYNEQFF
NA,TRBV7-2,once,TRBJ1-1,TGTGCCAGCAGCTTCTCTCTGAGCACTGAAGCTTTCTTT,CASSFSLSTEAFF
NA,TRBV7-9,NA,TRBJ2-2,TGTGCCAGCAGCTTAATCGGGCCCGGGGAGCTGTTTTTT,CASSLIGPGELFF
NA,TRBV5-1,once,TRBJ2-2,TGCGCCAGCAAGACGACAGATATGAAGAACACCGGGGAGCTGTTTTTT,CASKTTDMKNTGELFF
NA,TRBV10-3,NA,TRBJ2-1,TGTGCCATCAGTGAGGCCCAGGCTGGCTACAATGAGCAGTTCTTC,CAISEAQAGYNEQFF
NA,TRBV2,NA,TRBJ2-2,TGTGCCAGCAGTGGTCCAGCAAACACCGGGGAGCTGTTTTTT,CASSGPANTGELFF
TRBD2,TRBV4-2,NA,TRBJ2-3,TGTGCCAGCAGCCTAGGAGGCGGACTAGCTAACACAGATACGCAGTATTTT,CASSLGGGLANTDTQYF
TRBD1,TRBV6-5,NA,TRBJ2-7,TGTGCCAGCAGTTACCGACAGGGGTACGAGCAGTACTTC,CASSYRQGYEQYF
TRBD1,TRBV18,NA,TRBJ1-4,TGTGCCAGCTCACCATCCCGACAGGGACCTAATGAAAAACTGTTTTTT,CASSPSRQGPNEKLFF
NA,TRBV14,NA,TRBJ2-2,TGTGCCAGCAGCCAAGATCTAACAGGGGAGCTGTTTTTT,CASSQDLTGELFF
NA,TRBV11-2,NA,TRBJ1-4,TGTGCCAGCAGCTTAGGGGTGAATGAAAAACTGTTTTTT,CASSLGVNEKLFF
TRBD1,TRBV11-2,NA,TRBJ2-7,TGTGCCAGCAGCTCCCGGGACAGATCCTACGAGCAGTACTTC,CASSSRDRSYEQYF
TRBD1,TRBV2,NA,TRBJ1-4,TGTGCCAGCACAGGACAGGGTGAAAAACTGTTTTTT,CASTGQGEKLFF
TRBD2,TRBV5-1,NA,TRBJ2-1,TGCGCCAGCAGCGCGGGACTAGCGTACAATGAGCAGTTCTTC,CASSAGLAYNEQFF
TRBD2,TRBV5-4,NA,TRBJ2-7,TGTGCCAGCAGCGGTAAGGAGGGAGGGCCTCTCGAGCAGTACTTC,CASSGKEGGPLEQYF
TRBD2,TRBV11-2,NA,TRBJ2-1,TGTGCCAGCAGCCAGGGACTAGCGGTAAACAATGAGCAGTTCTTC,CASSQGLAVNNEQFF
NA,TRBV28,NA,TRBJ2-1,TGTGCCAGCAGTGCCCAGGGTGAGCAGTTCTTC,CASSAQGEQFF
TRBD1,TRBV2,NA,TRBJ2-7,TGTGCCAGCACCACCGGGACAGGGGCGCCCTACGAGCAGTACTTC,CASTTGTGAPYEQYF
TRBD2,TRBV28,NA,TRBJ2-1,TGTGCCAGCAGCCAACCGGGACTAGCGGACAATGAGCAGTTCTTC,CASSQPGLADNEQFF
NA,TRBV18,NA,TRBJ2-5,TGTGCCAGCTCACCTAACAGGGGAGGGGAGACCCAGTACTTC,CASSPNRGGETQYF
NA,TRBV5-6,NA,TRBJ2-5,TGTGCCAGCACCTTTGGGGGGACCCAGTACTTC,CASTFGGTQYF
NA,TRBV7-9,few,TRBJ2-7,TGTGCCAGCGCCACGTTATCCGTCGAGCAGTACTTC,CASATLSVEQYF